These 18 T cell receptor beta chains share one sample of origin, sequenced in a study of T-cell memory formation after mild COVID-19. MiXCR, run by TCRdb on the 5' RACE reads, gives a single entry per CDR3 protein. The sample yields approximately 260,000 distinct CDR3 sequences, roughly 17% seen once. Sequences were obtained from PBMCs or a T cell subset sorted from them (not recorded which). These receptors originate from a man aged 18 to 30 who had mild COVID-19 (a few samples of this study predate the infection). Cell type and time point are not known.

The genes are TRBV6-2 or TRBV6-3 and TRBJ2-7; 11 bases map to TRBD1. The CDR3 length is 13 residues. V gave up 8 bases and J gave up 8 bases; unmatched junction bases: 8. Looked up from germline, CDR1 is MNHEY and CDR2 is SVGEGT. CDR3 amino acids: CASRDRGYIKQYV. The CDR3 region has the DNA TGTGCCAGCCGGGACAGGGGGTACATCAAGCAGTACGTC.

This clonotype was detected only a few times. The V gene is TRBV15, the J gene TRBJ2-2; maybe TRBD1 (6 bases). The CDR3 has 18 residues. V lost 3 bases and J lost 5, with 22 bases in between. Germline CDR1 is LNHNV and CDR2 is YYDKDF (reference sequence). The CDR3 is CATSSQGSSQFFTGELFF. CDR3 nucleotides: TGTGCCACCAGCAGCCAGGGGTCCTCTCAATTTTTTACCGGGGAGCTGTTTTTT.

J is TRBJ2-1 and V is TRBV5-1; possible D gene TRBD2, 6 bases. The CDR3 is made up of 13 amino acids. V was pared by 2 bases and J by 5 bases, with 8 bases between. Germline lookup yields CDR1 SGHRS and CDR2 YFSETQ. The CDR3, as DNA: TGCGCCAGCAGCTTCACTAGCAACAATGAGCAGTTCTTC. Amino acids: CASSFTSNNEQFF.

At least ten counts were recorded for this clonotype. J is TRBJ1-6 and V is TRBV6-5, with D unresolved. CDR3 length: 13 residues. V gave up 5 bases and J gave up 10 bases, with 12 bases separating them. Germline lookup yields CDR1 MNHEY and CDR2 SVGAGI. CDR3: CASSSQQRSPLHF. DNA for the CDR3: TGTGCCAGCAGTAGTCAACAAAGGTCACCCCTCCACTTT.

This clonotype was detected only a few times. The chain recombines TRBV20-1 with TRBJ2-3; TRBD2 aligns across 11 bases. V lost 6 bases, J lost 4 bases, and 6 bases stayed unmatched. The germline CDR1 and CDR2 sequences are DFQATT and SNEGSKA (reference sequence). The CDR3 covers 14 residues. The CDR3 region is CSARLAGSPDTQYF. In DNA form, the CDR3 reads TGCAGTGCCCGACTAGCGGGGTCCCCAGATACGCAGTATTTT.

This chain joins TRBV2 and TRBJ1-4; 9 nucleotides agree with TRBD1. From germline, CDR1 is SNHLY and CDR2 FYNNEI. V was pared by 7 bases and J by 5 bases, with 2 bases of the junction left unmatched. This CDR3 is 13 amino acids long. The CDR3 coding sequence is TGTGCCAGCAAAGGGACAGGGAATGAAAAACTGTTTTTT. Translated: CASKGTGNEKLFF.

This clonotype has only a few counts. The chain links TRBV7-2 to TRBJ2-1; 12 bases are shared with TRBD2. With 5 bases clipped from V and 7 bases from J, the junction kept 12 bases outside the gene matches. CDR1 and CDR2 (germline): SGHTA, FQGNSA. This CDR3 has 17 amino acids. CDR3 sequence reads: CASSAQTLAGGFNEQFF. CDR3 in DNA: TGTGCCAGCAGCGCACAAACTCTAGCGGGGGGGTTTAATGAGCAGTTCTTC.

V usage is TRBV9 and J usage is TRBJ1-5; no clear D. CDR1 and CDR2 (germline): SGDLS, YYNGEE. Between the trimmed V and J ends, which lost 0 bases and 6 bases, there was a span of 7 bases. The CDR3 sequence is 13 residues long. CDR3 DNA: TGTGCCAGCAGCGTAGATGGGGTTCAGCCCCAGCATTTT. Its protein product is CASSVDGVQPQHF.

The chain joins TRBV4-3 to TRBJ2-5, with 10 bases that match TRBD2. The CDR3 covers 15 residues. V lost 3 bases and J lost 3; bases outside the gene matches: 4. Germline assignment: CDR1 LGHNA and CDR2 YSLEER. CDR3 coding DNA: TGCGCCAGCAGCCAGATAGCGGGGGGCGAAGAGACCCAGTACTTC. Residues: CASSQIAGGEETQYF.

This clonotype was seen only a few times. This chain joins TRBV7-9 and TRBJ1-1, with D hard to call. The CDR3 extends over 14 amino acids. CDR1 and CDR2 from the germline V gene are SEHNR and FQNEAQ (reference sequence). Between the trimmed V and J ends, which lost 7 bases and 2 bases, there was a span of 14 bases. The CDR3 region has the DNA TGTGCCAGCACGGGCCGGGCAATCAACACTGAAGCTTTCTTT. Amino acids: CASTGRAINTEAFF.

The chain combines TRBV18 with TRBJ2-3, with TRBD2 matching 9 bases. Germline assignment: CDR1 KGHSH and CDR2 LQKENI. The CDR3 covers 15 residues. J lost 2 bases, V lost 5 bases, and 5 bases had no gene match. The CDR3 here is CASSALAGSTDTQYF. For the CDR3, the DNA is TGTGCCAGCTCAGCGCTAGCGGGGTCCACAGATACGCAGTATTTT. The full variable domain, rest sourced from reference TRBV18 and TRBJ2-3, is NAGVMQNPRHLVRRRGQEARLRCSPMKGHSHVYWYRQLPEEGLKFMVYLQKENIIDESGMPKERFSAEFPKEGPSILRIQQVVRGDSAAYFCASSALAGSTDTQYFGPGTRLTVL.

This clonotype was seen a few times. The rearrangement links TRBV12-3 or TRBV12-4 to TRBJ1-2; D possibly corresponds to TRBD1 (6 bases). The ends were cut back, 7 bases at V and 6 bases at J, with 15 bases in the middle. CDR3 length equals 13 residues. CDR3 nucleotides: TGTGCCAGCACCATTGGACAGCTCCATGGCTACACCTTC. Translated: CASTIGQLHGYTF.

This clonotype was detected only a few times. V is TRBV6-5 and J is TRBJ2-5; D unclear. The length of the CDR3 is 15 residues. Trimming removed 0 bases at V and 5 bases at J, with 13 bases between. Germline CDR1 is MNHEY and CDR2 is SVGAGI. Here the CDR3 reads CASSYSASFDETQYF. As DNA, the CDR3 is TGTGCCAGCAGTTACTCGGCTAGTTTTGATGAGACCCAGTACTTC.

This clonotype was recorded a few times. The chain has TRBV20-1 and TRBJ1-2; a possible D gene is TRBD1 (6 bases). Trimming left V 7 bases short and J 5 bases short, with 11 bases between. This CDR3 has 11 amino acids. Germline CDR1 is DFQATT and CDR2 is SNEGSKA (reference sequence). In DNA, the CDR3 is TGCAGTGAGGGACATCTTTATGGCTACACCTTC. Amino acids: CSEGHLYGYTF.

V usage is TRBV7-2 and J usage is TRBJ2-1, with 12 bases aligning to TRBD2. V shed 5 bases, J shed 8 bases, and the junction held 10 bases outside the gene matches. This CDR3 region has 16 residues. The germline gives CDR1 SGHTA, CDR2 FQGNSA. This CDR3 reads CASSPSSGGAGYEQFF. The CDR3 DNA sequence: TGTGCCAGCAGCCCATCTAGCGGGGGGGCCGGCTATGAGCAGTTCTTC. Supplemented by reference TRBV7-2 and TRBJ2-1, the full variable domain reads GAGVSQSPSNKVTEKGKDVELRCDPISGHTALYWYRQSLGQGLEFLIYFQGNSAPDKSGLPSDRFSAERTGGSVSTLTIQRTQQEDSAVYLCASSPSSGGAGYEQFFGPGTRLTVL.

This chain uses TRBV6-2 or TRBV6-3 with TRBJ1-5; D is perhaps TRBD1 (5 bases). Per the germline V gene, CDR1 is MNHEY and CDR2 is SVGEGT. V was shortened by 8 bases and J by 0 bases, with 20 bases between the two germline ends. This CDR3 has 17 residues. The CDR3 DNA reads TGTGCCAGCCGCCCGGAGGGGAGTGGGGGTAGCAATCAGCCCCAGCATTTT. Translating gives CASRPEGSGGSNQPQHF.

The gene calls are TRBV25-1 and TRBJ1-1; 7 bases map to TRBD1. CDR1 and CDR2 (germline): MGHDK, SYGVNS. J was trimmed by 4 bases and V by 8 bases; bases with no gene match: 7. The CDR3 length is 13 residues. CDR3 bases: TGTGCCAGCTCAGACAGGGAGAGCACTGAAGCTTTCTTT. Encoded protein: CASSDRESTEAFF.

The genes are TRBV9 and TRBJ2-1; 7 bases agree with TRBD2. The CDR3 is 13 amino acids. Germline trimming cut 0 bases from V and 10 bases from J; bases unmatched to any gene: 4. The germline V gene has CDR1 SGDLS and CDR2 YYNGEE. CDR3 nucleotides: TGTGCCAGCAGCGTAGGCGTGGGGGGGGAGCAGTTCTTC. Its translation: CASSVGVGGEQFF.